This is a list of T cell receptor beta chains from one sample in a study of long-term antiretroviral therapy in people with HIV. Some clones are missing from TCRdb's copy, which holds only in-frame ones; the method was immunoSEQ multiplex PCR. The table lists about 23,000 clones, under 85% of them singletons, with roughly a quarter in the top ten. The starting material was unsorted PBMCs, obtained 0.4 years after starting antiretroviral therapy. These receptors came from a man aged 50 or older with HIV. CDR3s include the opening cysteine and the closing phenylalanine or tryptophan. D genes are given only for firm matches. Clone size is shown for a subset of rows, as once, few, many or a class of expanded clone.

J,size,V,D,DNA,CDR3
TRBJ2-7,.,TRBV19,TRBD2,TGTGCCAGTAGTATAGATGGCACTAGCGGGGCCTACGAGCAGTACTTC,CASSIDGTSGAYEQYF
TRBJ1-4,.,TRBV5-4,.,TGTGCCAGCAGCTTGTCTACGGGCCCTAATGAAAAACTGTTTTTT,CASSLSTGPNEKLFF
TRBJ1-3,once,TRBV28,.,TGTGCCAGCAGTTTATATCTTAGCTCTGGAAACACCATATATTTT,CASSLYLSSGNTIYF
TRBJ1-3,.,TRBV9,.,TGTGCCAGCAGCGTAGGGGTGATCTCTGGAAACACCATATATTTT,CASSVGVISGNTIYF
TRBJ1-1,.,TRBV4-2,.,TGTGCCAGCAGCCAAGAGTGGGCAGGGTGGGAGAACACTGAAGCTTTCTTT,CASSQEWAGWENTEAFF
TRBJ2-3,.,TRBV7-3,TRBD1,TGTGCCAGCAGCTCTACAGGGGCTGCAGATACGCAGTATTTT,CASSSTGAADTQYF
TRBJ1-1,few,TRBV27,.,TGTGCCAGCAGCCCGAAAGGCACTGAAGCTTTCTTT,CASSPKGTEAFF
TRBJ2-4,.,TRBV6-5,.,TGTGCCAGCAGCCTACGGGGGGCCGAAAACATTCAGTACTTC,CASSLRGAENIQYF
TRBJ2-1,.,TRBV5-6,.,TGTGCCAGCAGGTTCCTCCCAGGTGAGCAGTTCTTC,CASRFLPGEQFF
TRBJ1-1,once,TRBV2,TRBD1,TGTGCCAGCAGTGACAGGGGGACAGGCACTGAAGCTTTCTTT,CASSDRGTGTEAFF
TRBJ2-1,.,TRBV15,.,TGTGCCACCAGCAGAGCGAACAATGAGCAGTTCTTC,CATSRANNEQFF
TRBJ1-2,.,TRBV28,TRBD1,TGTGCCAGCACCTTCCCCCAGGGGGGAAACTATGGCTACACCTTC,CASTFPQGGNYGYTF
TRBJ2-7,few,TRBV11-2,.,TGTGCCAGCAGCTACTGGGAGCCCGAGCAGTACTTC,CASSYWEPEQYF
TRBJ2-3,.,TRBV11-1,.,TGTGCCAGCAGCCCTGATAGAGATACGCAGTATTTT,CASSPDRDTQYF
TRBJ2-1,.,TRBV6-6,TRBD1,TGTGCCAGCAGTTACCCGGGACAGGGTTACAATGAGCAGTTCTTC,CASSYPGQGYNEQFF
TRBJ1-5,.,TRBV4-1,TRBD1,TGCGCCAGCAGCCGAGTTACAGGGGGCATTAATCAGCCCCAGCATTTT,CASSRVTGGINQPQHF
TRBJ1-2,.,TRBV9,.,TGTGCCAGCAGCGCAGAGAAGTGGCTATCTGGCTACACCTTC,CASSAEKWLSGYTF
TRBJ2-5,.,TRBV7-2,.,TGTGCCAGCAGCTTAGTGGGCGGACACCAAGAGACCCAGTACTTC,CASSLVGGHQETQYF
TRBJ1-1,.,TRBV19,.,TGTGCCAGTAGTATTATTGGGGGTTTAGCTTTCTTT,CASSIIGGLAFF
TRBJ1-5,.,TRBV16,.,TGTGCCAGCAGCCAAGGGGGTAATGGTGGCAATCAGCCCCAGCATTTT,CASSQGGNGGNQPQHF
TRBJ1-1,.,TRBV6-5,.,TGTGCCAGCAGTTACGGCAGGGCAGCTTTCTTT,CASSYGRAAFF
TRBJ2-1,.,TRBV14,.,TGTGCCAGCAGCCCGGGACGGACCACCTACAATGAGCAGTTCTTC,CASSPGRTTYNEQFF